The 28 T cell receptor beta chains below all came from one sample that was sequenced in a study of identical twins. TCRdb used MiXCR to reprocess the 5' RACE reads, holding one entry per CDR3 protein. The table includes 500,000 or so distinct CDR3 sequences, 22% detected once. A further study also used this sample, focusing on T cells expressing NK-cell markers.

Sequencing was done on a sample of CD4+ T cells sorted from blood. These receptors all come from a young woman in good health.

This rearrangement joins TRBV12-3 or TRBV12-4 to TRBJ1-4, with a tentative D call TRBD1 (5 bases). This CDR3 is built from 14 residues. The ends were cut back, 7 bases at V and 6 bases at J, with 15 bases in the middle. The CDR3 DNA follows: TGTGCCAGCACACCACAGTGGGGGGATGAAAAACTGTTTTTT. Translation: CASTPQWGDEKLFF.

This sequence joins TRBV20-1 and TRBJ2-1, with 7 nucleotides matching TRBD2. CDR1 and CDR2 from the germline V gene are DFQATT and SNEGSKA (reference sequence). The CDR3 extends over 14 amino acids. V shed 0 bases, J shed 10 bases, and the junction held 9 bases outside the gene matches. Here the CDR3 reads CSARDPWPAGEQFF. CDR3 nucleotides: TGCAGTGCTAGAGATCCCTGGCCAGCGGGGGAGCAGTTCTTC.

This sequence joins TRBV15 and TRBJ2-4, with 11 bases that match TRBD1. CDR3 length: 14 amino acids. Germline V gene lookup returns CDR1 LNHNV and CDR2 YYDKDF (reference sequence). V lost 8 bases, J lost 8 bases, and 8 bases stayed unmatched. The CDR3 loop is CATARDRGAHIQYF. The CDR3 nucleotides are TGTGCCACCGCCCGGGACAGGGGGGCGCACATTCAGTACTTC.

This clonotype was counted only a few times. V gene TRBV20-1 combines with J gene TRBJ2-1; D unclear. From germline, CDR1 is DFQATT and CDR2 SNEGSKA (reference sequence). The CDR3 consists of 11 residues. Trimming pared 7 bases from V and 3 bases from J, leaving 7 bases between. CDR3 residues: CSVPIYNEQFF. CDR3 DNA: TGCAGTGTCCCGATCTACAATGAGCAGTTCTTC.

This clonotype occurred a few times. The chain employs TRBV30 and TRBJ1-5, with a weak D call TRBD1 (6 bases). CDR3 length: 17 residues. Germline V lookup: CDR1 GTSNPN, CDR2 SVGIG (reference sequence). The V gene lost 0 bases and the J gene lost 4 bases, with 19 bases spanning the gap. CDR3 nucleotides: TGTGCCTGGAGTGTAATTTCGGCCGTTAGGGGGAATCAGCCCCAGCATTTT. Its translation: CAWSVISAVRGNQPQHF.

The genes are TRBV6-5 and TRBJ1-6; D is unclear. Looked up from germline, CDR1 is MNHEY and CDR2 is SVGAGI. This CDR3 has 13 amino acids. The ends were cut back, 2 bases at V and 6 bases at J, with 5 bases in the middle. DNA for the CDR3: TGTGCCAGCAGTTACAGAAGTAATTCACCCCTCCACTTT. It yields the protein CASSYRSNSPLHF.

This clonotype was observed a few times. The chain combines TRBV6-5 with TRBJ2-3; D may be TRBD1 (6 bases). Germline CDR1 MNHEY, CDR2 SVGAGI. CDR3 size: 15 residues. V lost 2 bases and J 3 bases, leaving 12 bases between the germline ends. CDR3 bases: TGTGCCAGCAGTTACGGACAGAGGGATACAGATACGCAGTATTTT. Protein: CASSYGQRDTDTQYF.

CDR3 loop: CASSQRSTFLSTDTQYF. In DNA, the CDR3 is TGTGCCAGCAGTCAACGATCGACATTCCTAAGCACAGATACGCAGTATTTT. The J gene is TRBJ2-3, the V gene TRBV6-2 or TRBV6-3; unclear D gene. Per the germline V gene, CDR1 is MNHEY and CDR2 is SVGEGT. The CDR3 has 17 amino acids. V lost 5 bases to trimming and J lost 0 bases, with 18 bases between them.

This clonotype was seen only a few times. This chain links TRBV12-3 or TRBV12-4 with TRBJ2-3, with TRBD2 matching 9 bases. J gave up 10 bases and V 3 bases, and 11 bases lay outside the gene matches. The length of the CDR3 is 15 residues. Here the CDR3 reads CASSFPGSGRGAQYF. The CDR3 DNA follows: TGTGCCAGCAGTTTCCCCGGTAGCGGGAGAGGCGCGCAGTATTTT.

This rearrangement joins TRBV15 to TRBJ1-6; possibly TRBD1 for D (5 bases). Germline assignment: CDR1 LNHNV and CDR2 YYDKDF (reference sequence). CDR3 length: 14 amino acids. Trimming pared 8 bases from V and 3 bases from J, leaving 11 bases between. The CDR3 nucleotides are TGTGCCACCCGGGCCGGGGGCTATAATTCACCCCTCCACTTT. It translates to CATRAGGYNSPLHF.

The chain links TRBV18 to TRBJ1-4; D not resolved. The germline CDR1 and CDR2 sequences are KGHSH and LQKENI. The V gene lost 6 bases and the J gene lost 0 bases, with 8 bases spanning the gap. The CDR3 loop spans 14 amino acids. CDR3 in DNA: TGTGCCAGCTCCCCAGCCTCAACTAATGAAAAACTGTTTTTT. Protein product: CASSPASTNEKLFF. Filled out from reference TRBV18 and TRBJ1-4, the complete variable domain reads NAGVMQNPRHLVRRRGQEARLRCSPMKGHSHVYWYRQLPEEGLKFMVYLQKENIIDESGMPKERFSAEFPKEGPSILRIQQVVRGDSAAYFCASSPASTNEKLFFGSGTQLSVL.

This clonotype has just a few counts. The junction shows a germline mismatch at one end, possibly a read error. V usage is TRBV18 and J usage is TRBJ2-5; D is uncertain. Per germline, CDR1 KGHSH and CDR2 LQKENI. This CDR3 is 14 amino acids long. The CDR3 region is CASSRPTDQETQYF. The CDR3 DNA reads as TGTGCCAGCTCGAGACCGACGGACCAGGAGACCCAGTACTTC.

This clonotype has only a few counts. The chain uses TRBV20-1 and TRBJ2-1; tentative D call: TRBD2 (7 bases). The CDR3 extends over 14 amino acids. V was trimmed by 6 bases and J by 3 bases, leaving 15 bases between them. In germline, CDR1 is DFQATT, CDR2 SNEGSKA (reference sequence). The CDR3 region has the DNA TGCAGTGCCTCGAGAGGGGGGGTCTACAATGAGCAGTTCTTC. This gives the protein CSASRGGVYNEQFF.

V gene TRBV5-1 combines with J gene TRBJ2-5, with unresolved D. The V end was cut by 4 bases, the J end by 6 bases, with 16 bases between. Germline V gives CDR1 SGHRS, CDR2 YFSETQ. The CDR3 is 14 amino acids. CDR3 DNA sequence: TGCGCCAGCAGCGACGCCCCCCTAGGAAAGACCCAGTACTTC. Translation gives CASSDAPLGKTQYF. The whole variable domain, remainder taken from reference TRBV5-1 and TRBJ2-5, is KAGVTQTPRYLIKTRGQQVTLSCSPISGHRSVSWYQQTPGQGLQFLFEYFSETQRNKGNFPGRFSGRQFSNSRSEMNVSTLELGDSALYLCASSDAPLGKTQYFGPGTRLLVL.

The sample holds many counts of this clonotype. The V call is TRBV6-1, the J call TRBJ2-1, with D perhaps matching TRBD2 (6 bases). This CDR3 comprises 16 residues. The V and J ends lost 10 bases and 0 bases respectively, with 19 bases between them. Germline V gene data show CDR1 as MNHNS and CDR2 as SASEGT. The DNA of the CDR3 is TGTGCCACCATCCGGGGACTTTCAAGCTCCTACAATGAGCAGTTCTTC. It codes for CATIRGLSSSYNEQFF.

The chain uses TRBV29-1 and TRBJ1-1; D is possibly TRBD1 (5 bases). Germline assignment: CDR1 SQVTM and CDR2 ANQGSEA. The CDR3 extends over 10 amino acids. The DNA of the CDR3 is TGCAGGGCGGGGGACACTGAAGCTTTCTTT. Translating it yields CRAGDTEAFF. Filled out from reference TRBV29-1 and TRBJ1-1, the complete variable domain reads SAVISQKPSRDICQRGTSLTIQCQVDSQVTMMFWYRQQPGQSLTLIATANQGSEATYESGFVIDKFPISRPNLTFSTLTVSNMSPEDSSIYLCRAGDTEAFFGQGTRLTVV.

This clonotype was detected only once. This chain uses TRBV20-1 with TRBJ2-3; 7 bases are shared with TRBD2. Germline CDR1 and CDR2: DFQATT and SNEGSKA (reference sequence). The CDR3 length is 14 residues. V dropped 1 base and J dropped 5; count of bases not matched to a gene: 6. CDR3 residues: CSARGGWEGDTQYF. CDR3 in DNA: TGCAGTGCTAGAGGCGGGTGGGAGGGAGATACGCAGTATTTT.

V is TRBV5-8 and J is TRBJ2-3; no definite D call. CDR3 length: 13 residues. Germline CDR1 and CDR2: SGHTS and YDEGEE. The V end was cut by 5 bases, the J end by 7 bases, with 14 bases between. The CDR3 loop reads CASSQQSSHTQYF. The CDR3 region has the DNA TGTGCCAGCAGTCAGCAATCCTCACATACGCAGTATTTT.

The sample holds a few counts of this clonotype. This sequence joins TRBV13 and TRBJ2-2; no clear D gene. With 1 base removed from V and 4 bases from J, the gap between germline ends came to 10 bases. This CDR3 has 15 residues. CDR1 is PRHDT, CDR2 FYEKMQ, per germline (reference sequence). CDR3 bases: TGTGCCAGCAGCTTAGACGGCGCGAGCACCGGGGAGCTGTTTTTT. Its translation: CASSLDGASTGELFF. The variable domain in full, completed from reference TRBV13 and TRBJ2-2, reads AAGVIQSPRHLIKEKRETATLKCYPIPRHDTVYWYQQGPGQDPQFLISFYEKMQSDKGSIPDRFSAQQFSDYHSELNMSSLELGDSALYFCASSLDGASTGELFFGEGSRLTVL.

The gene calls are TRBV7-9 and TRBJ2-1; 12 nucleotides agree with TRBD2. V was pared by 3 bases and J by 2 bases, with 5 bases of the junction left unmatched. The CDR3 sequence is 17 residues long. Germline V gene sequence: CDR1 SEHNR, CDR2 FQNEAQ (reference sequence). This chain's CDR3 is CASSFRLAGVPYNEQFF. In DNA, the CDR3 is TGTGCCAGCAGCTTCCGACTAGCGGGAGTTCCCTACAATGAGCAGTTCTTC.

The V call is TRBV12-3 or TRBV12-4, the J call TRBJ2-7; D possibly uses TRBD1 or TRBD2 (5 bases each). The CDR3 totals 14 residues. V was shortened by 6 bases and J by 0 bases, with 12 bases between the two germline ends. CDR3 sequence reads: CASRWGWGSYEQYF. The CDR3 nucleotides are TGTGCCAGCAGATGGGGGTGGGGCTCCTACGAGCAGTACTTC.

In its sample, this clonotype was seen a few times. The J gene is TRBJ2-3, the V gene TRBV6-2 or TRBV6-3; tentatively, D is TRBD2 (6 bases). Germline V gives CDR1 MNHEY, CDR2 SVGEGT. Trimming cost V 4 bases and J 0 bases, with 20 bases left between them. CDR3 size: 18 residues. In DNA form, the CDR3 reads TGTGCCAGCAGTTCCCATACGACGGAGGGAATAAGCACAGATACGCAGTATTTT. Translation: CASSSHTTEGISTDTQYF.

The CDR3 DNA is TGTGCCACCAGCAGAGACCGGCTAGCGGGGGGATCCTACGAGCAGTACTTC. Amino acids: CATSRDRLAGGSYEQYF. The V gene is TRBV15, the J gene TRBJ2-7; TRBD2 agrees at 11 bases. This CDR3 has 17 amino acids. The J segment lost 1 base and the V segment lost 0 bases, leaving 5 bases of the junction unmatched. CDR1 LNHNV and CDR2 YYDKDF come from the germline V gene (reference sequence).

The chain is built from TRBV20-1 and TRBJ2-2, with 7 bases fitting TRBD1. With 0 bases clipped from V and 6 bases from J, the junction kept 10 bases outside the gene matches. This CDR3 region has 16 residues. Germline V lookup: CDR1 DFQATT, CDR2 SNEGSKA (reference sequence). The CDR3 DNA is TGCAGTGCTAGAGATCAGACAGGGACACATGCCGGGGAGCTGTTTTTT. Its translation: CSARDQTGTHAGELFF.

This clonotype was seen only a few times. The chain links TRBV7-2 to TRBJ2-7, with a tentative D call TRBD2 (6 bases). This CDR3 has 15 residues. The V gene's germline CDR1 is SGHTA and CDR2 FQGNSA. Trimming took off 4 bases at V and 2 bases at J, with 15 bases between the two ends. The DNA for the CDR3 is TGTGCCAGCAGCTGGCGGGGTATAGGGCCCTACGAGCAGTACTTC. This encodes CASSWRGIGPYEQYF.

This clonotype was observed a handful of times. This sequence joins TRBV6-1 and TRBJ2-7, with D unclear. There are 16 residues in the CDR3. In germline, CDR1 is MNHNS, CDR2 SASEGT. The ends were cut back, 2 bases at V and 2 bases at J, with 16 bases in the middle. DNA for the CDR3: TGTGCCAGCAGTGAATGGGCAGCTGTAACCCCCTACGAGCAGTACTTC. Its protein product is CASSEWAAVTPYEQYF.

The J gene is TRBJ2-5, the V gene TRBV12-3 or TRBV12-4; 12 bases match TRBD2. V shed 6 bases and J 1 base; nucleotides not matched to a gene: 6. This CDR3 comprises 16 residues. CDR3 region: CASSPASGRAQETQYF. In nucleotides, the CDR3 is TGTGCCAGCAGCCCCGCTAGCGGGAGGGCCCAAGAGACCCAGTACTTC.

The chain couples TRBV20-1 to TRBJ2-1; D is unclear. The CDR3 consists of 12 residues. V lost 5 bases to trimming and J lost 4 bases, with 9 bases between them. Germline V CDR1 and CDR2: DFQATT, SNEGSKA (reference sequence). The CDR3 nucleotides are TGCAGTGCTCGAACAGATTACAATGAGCAGTTCTTC. Protein product: CSARTDYNEQFF.